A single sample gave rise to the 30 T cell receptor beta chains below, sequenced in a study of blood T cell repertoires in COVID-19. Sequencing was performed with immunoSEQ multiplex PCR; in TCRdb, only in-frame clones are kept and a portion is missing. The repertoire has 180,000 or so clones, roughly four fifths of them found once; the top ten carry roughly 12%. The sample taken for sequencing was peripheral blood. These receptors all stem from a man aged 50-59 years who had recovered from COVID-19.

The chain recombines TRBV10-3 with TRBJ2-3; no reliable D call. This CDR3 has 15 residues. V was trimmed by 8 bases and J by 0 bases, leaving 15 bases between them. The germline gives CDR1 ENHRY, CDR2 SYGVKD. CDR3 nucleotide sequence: TGTGCCATCCGAAACCCTGGAGCTAGCACAGATACGCAGTATTTT. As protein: CAIRNPGASTDTQYF.

The CDR3 coding sequence is TGCGCCAGCAGCTTGGTAGGGGATCACTATGGCTACACCTTC. It specifies CASSLVGDHYGYTF. The J gene is TRBJ1-2, the V gene TRBV5-1; D may be TRBD1 (5 bases). Deletions cut 0 bases from V and 3 bases from J, with 9 bases between. CDR3 length equals 14 residues. Germline V gene sequence: CDR1 SGHRS, CDR2 YFSETQ. Drawing the rest from reference TRBV5-1 and TRBJ1-2, the complete variable domain is KAGVTQTPRYLIKTRGQQVTLSCSPISGHRSVSWYQQTPGQGLQFLFEYFSETQRNKGNFPGRFSGRQFSNSRSEMNVSTLELGDSALYLCASSLVGDHYGYTFGSGTRLTVV.

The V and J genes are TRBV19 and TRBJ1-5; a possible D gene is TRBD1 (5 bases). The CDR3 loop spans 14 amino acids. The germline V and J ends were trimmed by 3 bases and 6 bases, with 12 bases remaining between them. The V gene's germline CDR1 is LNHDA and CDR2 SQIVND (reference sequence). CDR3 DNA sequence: TGTGCCAGTAGTATCCCCGTGGGGGGTCAGCCCCAGCATTTT. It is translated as CASSIPVGGQPQHF.

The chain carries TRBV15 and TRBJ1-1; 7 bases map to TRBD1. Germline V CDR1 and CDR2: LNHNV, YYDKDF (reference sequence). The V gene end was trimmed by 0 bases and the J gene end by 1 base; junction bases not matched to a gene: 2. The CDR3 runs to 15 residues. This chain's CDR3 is CATSRDGTANTEAFF. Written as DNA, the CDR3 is TGTGCCACCAGCAGAGATGGGACAGCGAACACTGAAGCTTTCTTT. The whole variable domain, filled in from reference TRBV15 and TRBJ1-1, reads DAMVIQNPRYQVTQFGKPVTLSCSQTLNHNVMYWYQQKSSQAPKLLFHYYDKDFNNEADTPDNFQSRRPNTSFCFLDIRSPGLGDTAMYLCATSRDGTANTEAFFGQGTRLTVV.

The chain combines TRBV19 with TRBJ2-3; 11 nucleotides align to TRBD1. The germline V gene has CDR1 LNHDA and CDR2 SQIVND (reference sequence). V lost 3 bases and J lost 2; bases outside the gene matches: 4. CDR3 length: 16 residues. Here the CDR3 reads CASSIGTGGLTDTQYF. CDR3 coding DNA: TGTGCCAGTAGTATCGGGACAGGGGGACTCACAGATACGCAGTATTTT.

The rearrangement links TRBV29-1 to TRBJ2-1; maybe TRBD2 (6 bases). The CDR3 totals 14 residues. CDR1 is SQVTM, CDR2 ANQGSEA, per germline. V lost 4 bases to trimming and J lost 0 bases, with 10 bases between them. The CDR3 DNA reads TGCAGCGTTGGGAATAGCGGCTCCTACAATGAGCAGTTCTTC. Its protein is CSVGNSGSYNEQFF.

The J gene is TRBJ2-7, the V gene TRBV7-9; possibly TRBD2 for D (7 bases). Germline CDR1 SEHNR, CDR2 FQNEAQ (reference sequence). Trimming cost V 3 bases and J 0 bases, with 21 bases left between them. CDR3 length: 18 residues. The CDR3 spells CASSLRGWLADSSYEQYF. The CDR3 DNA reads TGTGCCAGCAGCTTGAGGGGGTGGCTAGCGGACAGCTCCTACGAGCAGTACTTC.

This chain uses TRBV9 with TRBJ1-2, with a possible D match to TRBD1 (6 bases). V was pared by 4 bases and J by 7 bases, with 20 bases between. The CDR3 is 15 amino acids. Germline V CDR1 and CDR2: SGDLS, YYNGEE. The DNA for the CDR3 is TGTGCCAGCAGCCCCCCGACAGGCTCCCGGGTTGGCTACACCTTC. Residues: CASSPPTGSRVGYTF.

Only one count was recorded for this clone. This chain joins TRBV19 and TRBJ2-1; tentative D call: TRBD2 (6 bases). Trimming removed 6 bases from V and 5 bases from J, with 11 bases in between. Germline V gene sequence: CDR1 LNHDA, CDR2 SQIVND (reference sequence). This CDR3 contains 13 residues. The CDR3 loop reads CASRRGWDNEQFF. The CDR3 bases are TGTGCCAGTAGGCGGGGTTGGGACAATGAGCAGTTCTTC.

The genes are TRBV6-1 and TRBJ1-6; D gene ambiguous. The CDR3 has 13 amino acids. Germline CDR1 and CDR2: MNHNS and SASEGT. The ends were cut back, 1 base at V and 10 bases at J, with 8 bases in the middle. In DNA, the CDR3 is TGTGCCAGCAGTGAAGGACTCTCATCACCCCTCCACTTT. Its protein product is CASSEGLSSPLHF.

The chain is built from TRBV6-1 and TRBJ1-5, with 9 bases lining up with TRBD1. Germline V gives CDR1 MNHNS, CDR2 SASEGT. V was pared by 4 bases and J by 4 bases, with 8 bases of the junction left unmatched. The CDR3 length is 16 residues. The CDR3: CASSGRGQGGNQPQHF. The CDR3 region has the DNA TGTGCCAGCAGTGGGAGGGGACAGGGTGGGAATCAGCCCCAGCATTTT.

The CDR3 DNA reads as TGTGCCACCAGCTTACCTAGGACAGGAAACACTGAAGCTTTCTTT. It is translated as CATSLPRTGNTEAFF. The J gene is TRBJ1-1, the V gene TRBV15, with 7 bases matching TRBD1. This CDR3 region has 15 residues. Losses at the gene ends were 5 bases for V and 2 bases for J; bases not matched to a gene: 8. Germline V CDR1 and CDR2: LNHNV, YYDKDF (reference sequence).

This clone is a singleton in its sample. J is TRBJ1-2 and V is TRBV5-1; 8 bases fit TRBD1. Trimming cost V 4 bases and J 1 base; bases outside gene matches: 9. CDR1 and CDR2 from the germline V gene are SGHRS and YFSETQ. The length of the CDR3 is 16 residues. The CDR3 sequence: CASSQDRGQLNYGYTF. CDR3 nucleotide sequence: TGCGCCAGCAGCCAAGACAGGGGACAACTTAACTATGGCTACACCTTC.

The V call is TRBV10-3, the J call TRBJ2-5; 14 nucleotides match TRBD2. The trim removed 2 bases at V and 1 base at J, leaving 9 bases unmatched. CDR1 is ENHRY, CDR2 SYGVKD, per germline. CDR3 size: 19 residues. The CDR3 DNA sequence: TGTGCCATCAGTGAGCCAGGGACTAGCGGGAGAGGGCCCCAAGAGACCCAGTACTTC. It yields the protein CAISEPGTSGRGPQETQYF.

The CDR3 sequence: CASSLVAGGARTGELFF. The CDR3 DNA reads as TGTGCCAGCAGCTTAGTGGCGGGAGGGGCGAGGACCGGGGAGCTGTTTTTT. The rearrangement uses TRBV7-3 and TRBJ2-2; TRBD2 agrees at 9 bases. J gave up 5 bases and V 2 bases, and 9 bases lay outside the gene matches. This CDR3 is built from 17 residues. The germline V gene has CDR1 SGHTA and CDR2 FQGTGA.

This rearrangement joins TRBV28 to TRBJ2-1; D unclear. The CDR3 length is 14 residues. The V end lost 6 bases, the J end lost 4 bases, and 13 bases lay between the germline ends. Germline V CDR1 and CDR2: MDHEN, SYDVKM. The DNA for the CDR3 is TGTGCCAGCAGCCACAACATACGATACAATGAGCAGTTCTTC. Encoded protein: CASSHNIRYNEQFF.

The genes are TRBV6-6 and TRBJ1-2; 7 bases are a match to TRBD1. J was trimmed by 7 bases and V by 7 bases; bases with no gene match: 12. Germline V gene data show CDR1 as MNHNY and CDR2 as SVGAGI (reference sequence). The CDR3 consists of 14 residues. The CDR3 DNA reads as TGTGCCAGCATCTCGACAGGGATCGTAAGTGGCTACACCTTC. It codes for CASISTGIVSGYTF.

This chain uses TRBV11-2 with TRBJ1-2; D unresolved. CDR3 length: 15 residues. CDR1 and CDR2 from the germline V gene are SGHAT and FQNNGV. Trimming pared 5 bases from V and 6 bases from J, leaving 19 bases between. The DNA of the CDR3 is TGTGCCAGCAGCGCCCAGTCATCGGGTACCCATGGCTACACCTTC. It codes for CASSAQSSGTHGYTF.

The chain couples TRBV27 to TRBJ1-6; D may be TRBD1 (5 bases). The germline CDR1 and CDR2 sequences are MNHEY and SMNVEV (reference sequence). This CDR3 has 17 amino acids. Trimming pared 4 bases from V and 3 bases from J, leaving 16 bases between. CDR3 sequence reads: CASSYPRGSDYNSPLHF. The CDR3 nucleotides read TGTGCCAGCAGTTACCCGCGGGGCTCTGACTATAATTCACCCCTCCACTTT.

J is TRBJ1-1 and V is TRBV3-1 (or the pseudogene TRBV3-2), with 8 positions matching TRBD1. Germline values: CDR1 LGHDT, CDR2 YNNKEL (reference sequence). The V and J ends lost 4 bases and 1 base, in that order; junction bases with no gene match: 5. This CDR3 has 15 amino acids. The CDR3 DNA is TGTGCCAGCAGCCTAAACGGACAGGGGAACACTGAAGCTTTCTTT. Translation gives CASSLNGQGNTEAFF.

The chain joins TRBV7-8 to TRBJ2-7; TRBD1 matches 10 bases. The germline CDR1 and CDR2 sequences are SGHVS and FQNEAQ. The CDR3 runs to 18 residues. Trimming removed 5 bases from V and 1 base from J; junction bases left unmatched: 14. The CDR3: CASSPMGTGDYFSYEQYF. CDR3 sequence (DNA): TGTGCCAGCAGCCCGATGGGGACAGGGGATTATTTTTCCTACGAGCAGTACTTC.

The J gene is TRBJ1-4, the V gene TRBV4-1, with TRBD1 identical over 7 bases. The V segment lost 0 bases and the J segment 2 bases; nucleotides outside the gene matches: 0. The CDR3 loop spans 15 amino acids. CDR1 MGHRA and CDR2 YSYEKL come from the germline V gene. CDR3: CASSQEGGTNEKLFF. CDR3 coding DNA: TGCGCCAGCAGCCAAGAAGGGGGCACTAATGAAAAACTGTTTTTT.

CDR3 sequence: CASSQASSGANVLTF. CDR3 DNA: TGTGCCAGCAGCCAGGCAAGCTCTGGGGCCAACGTCCTGACTTTC. This chain links TRBV3-1 (or the pseudogene TRBV3-2) with TRBJ2-6; no clear D gene. V lost 3 bases and J 0 bases, leaving 6 bases between the germline ends. Germline loops: CDR1 LGHDT, CDR2 YNNKEL (reference sequence). The CDR3 sequence is 15 residues long.

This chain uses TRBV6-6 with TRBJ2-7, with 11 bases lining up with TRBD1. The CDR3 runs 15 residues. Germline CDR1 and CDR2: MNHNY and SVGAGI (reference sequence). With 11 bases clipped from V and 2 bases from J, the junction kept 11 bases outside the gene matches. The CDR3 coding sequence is TGTGCCGGCTCCGGCGGGGGACAGGGGGCCTACGAGCAGTACTTC. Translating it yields CAGSGGGQGAYEQYF.

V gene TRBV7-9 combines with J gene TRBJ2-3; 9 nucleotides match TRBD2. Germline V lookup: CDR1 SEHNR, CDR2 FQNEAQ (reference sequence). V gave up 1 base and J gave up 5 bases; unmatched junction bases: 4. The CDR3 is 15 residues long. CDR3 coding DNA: TGTGCCAGCAGCTTAGGGGTAGCGGGAGTAGATACGCAGTATTTT. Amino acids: CASSLGVAGVDTQYF. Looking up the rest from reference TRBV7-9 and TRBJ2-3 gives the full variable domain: DTGVSQNPRHKITKRGQNVTFRCDPISEHNRLYWYRQTLGQGPEFLTYFQNEAQLEKSRLLSDRFSAERPKGSFSTLEIQRTEQGDSAMYLCASSLGVAGVDTQYFGPGTRLTVL.

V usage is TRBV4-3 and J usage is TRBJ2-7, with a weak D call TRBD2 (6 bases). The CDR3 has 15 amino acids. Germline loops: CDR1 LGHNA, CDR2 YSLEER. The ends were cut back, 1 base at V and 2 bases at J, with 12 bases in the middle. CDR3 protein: CASSQGTSRTYEQYF. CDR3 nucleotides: TGCGCCAGCAGCCAAGGTACTAGCAGGACCTACGAGCAGTACTTC.

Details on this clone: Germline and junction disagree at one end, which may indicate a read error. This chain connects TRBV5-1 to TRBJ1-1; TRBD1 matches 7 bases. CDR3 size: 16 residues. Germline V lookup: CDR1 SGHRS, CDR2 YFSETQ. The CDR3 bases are TGCGCCAGCAGCCCGGGGACAGTTGGTAGGGAAACTGTAGCTTTCTTT. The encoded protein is CASSPGTVGRETVAFF.

The CDR3 spells CASSQGQGREPQHF. DNA of the CDR3: TGTGCCAGCAGCCAGGGACAGGGTCGTGAGCCCCAGCATTTT. The chain combines TRBV5-8 with TRBJ1-5, with 9 bases matching TRBD1. The germline CDR1 and CDR2 sequences are SGHTS and YDEGEE. J was trimmed by 8 bases and V by 4 bases; bases with no gene match: 7. There are 14 residues in the CDR3.

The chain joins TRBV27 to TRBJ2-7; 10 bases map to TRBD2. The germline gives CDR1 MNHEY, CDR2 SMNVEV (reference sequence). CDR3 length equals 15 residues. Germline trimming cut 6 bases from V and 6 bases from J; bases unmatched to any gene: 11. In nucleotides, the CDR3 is TGTGCCAGCAGCCCTGCTAGCGGGAGTCTAGGCGAGCAGTACTTC. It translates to CASSPASGSLGEQYF.

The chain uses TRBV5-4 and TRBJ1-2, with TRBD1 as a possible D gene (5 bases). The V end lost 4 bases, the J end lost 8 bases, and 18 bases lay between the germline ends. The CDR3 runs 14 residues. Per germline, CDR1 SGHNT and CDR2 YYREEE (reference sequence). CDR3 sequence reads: CASSEAQGSRGYTF. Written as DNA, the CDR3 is TGTGCCAGCAGCGAGGCGCAGGGATCGCGAGGCTACACCTTC.